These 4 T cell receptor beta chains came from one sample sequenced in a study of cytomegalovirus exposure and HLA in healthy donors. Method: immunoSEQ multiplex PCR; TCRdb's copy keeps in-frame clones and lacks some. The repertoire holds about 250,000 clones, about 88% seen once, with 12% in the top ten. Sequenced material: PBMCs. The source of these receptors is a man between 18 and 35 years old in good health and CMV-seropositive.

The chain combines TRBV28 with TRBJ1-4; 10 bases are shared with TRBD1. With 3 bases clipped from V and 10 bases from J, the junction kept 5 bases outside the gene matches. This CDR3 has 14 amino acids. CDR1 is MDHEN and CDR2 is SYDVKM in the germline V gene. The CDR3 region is CASSLGTGVSKLFF. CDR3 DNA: TGTGCCAGCAGTTTGGGGACAGGGGTCTCAAAACTGTTTTTT.

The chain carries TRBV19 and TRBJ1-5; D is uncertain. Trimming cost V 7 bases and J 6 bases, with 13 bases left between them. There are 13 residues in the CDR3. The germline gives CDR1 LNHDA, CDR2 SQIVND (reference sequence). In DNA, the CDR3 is TGTGCCAGTATCGGGGTTGGAGGTCAGCCCCAGCATTTT. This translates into CASIGVGGQPQHF.

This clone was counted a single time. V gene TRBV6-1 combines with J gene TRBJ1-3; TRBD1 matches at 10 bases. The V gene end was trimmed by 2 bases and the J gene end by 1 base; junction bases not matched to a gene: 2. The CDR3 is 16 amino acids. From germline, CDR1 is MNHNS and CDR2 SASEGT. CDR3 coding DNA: TGTGCCAGCAGTGAACGGACAGGGGGATCTGGAAACACCATATATTTT. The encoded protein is CASSERTGGSGNTIYF.

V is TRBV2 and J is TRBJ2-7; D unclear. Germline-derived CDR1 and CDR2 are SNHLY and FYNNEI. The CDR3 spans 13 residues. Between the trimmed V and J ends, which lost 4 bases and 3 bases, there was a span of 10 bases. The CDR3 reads CASSGSANYEQYF. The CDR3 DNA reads TGTGCCAGCAGTGGTTCAGCTAACTACGAGCAGTACTTC.